This entry features one T cell receptor beta chain sequence. The entry originates in a study of T cell responses to AZD1222 COVID-19 vaccine. V was clipped by 1 base and J by 9 bases, with 19 bases between them. Germline CDR1 SGHAT, CDR2 FQNNGV. CDR3 size: 16 residues. Assay used: immunoSEQ multiplex PCR; TCRdb lists only in-frame clones, some missing. In the table there are 140,000 to 150,000 clones, more than 85% of which are singletons. The TCR sequence derives from an adult who had recovered from COVID-19. The V gene is TRBV11-2, the J gene TRBJ2-1; weak D call: TRBD1 (5 bases). This sample comprised peripheral blood, obtained after recovery from COVID-19. CDR3 sequence (DNA): TGTGCCAGCAGCTTAGGTGGGCCAGGGCGAGATACTGAGCAGTTCTTC. Translated: CASSLGGPGRDTEQFF.